Each of the 30 T cell receptor beta chains below was sequenced from the same sample in a study of cytomegalovirus exposure and HLA in healthy donors. PCR was performed using 60 Vbeta and 13 Jbeta primers. Produced via immunoSEQ multiplex PCR; TCRdb's table is partial and in-frame only. The sample contains about 120,000 clones, roughly 17% of which appear only once. The sequenced sample consisted of PBMCs. The source is a female donor in good health and CMV-seropositive.

The gene calls are TRBV4-2 and TRBJ2-5; 11 nucleotides align to TRBD1. The germline V gene has CDR1 LGHNA and CDR2 YNFKEQ. Unmatched junction bases numbered 9, after V lost 1 base and J lost 5 bases. The CDR3 consists of 17 residues. CDR3 sequence (DNA): TGTGCCAGCAGCCAAGGCTTCAGGACAGGGGGCGAGGAGACCCAGTACTTC. It specifies CASSQGFRTGGEETQYF.

This clone has just a few counts. V is TRBV15 and J is TRBJ2-2; TRBD1 aligns across 7 bases. The CDR3 length is 14 residues. V was pared by 4 bases and J by 7 bases, with 6 bases of the junction left unmatched. CDR1 LNHNV and CDR2 YYDKDF come from the germline V gene (reference sequence). The chain's CDR3 is CATSNQGVVGELFF. Written as DNA, the CDR3 is TGTGCCACCAGCAATCAGGGGGTGGTCGGGGAGCTGTTTTTT.

This chain uses TRBV15 with TRBJ1-6; perhaps TRBD1 as D (6 bases). There are 15 residues in the CDR3. Between the trimmed V and J ends, which lost 1 base and 8 bases, there was a span of 12 bases. CDR1 and CDR2 (germline): LNHNV, YYDKDF (reference sequence). Here the CDR3 DNA reads TGTGCCACCAGCAGAGCCGGACAGTTTCATTCACCCCTCCACTTT. This encodes CATSRAGQFHSPLHF.

This clone was detected a few times. The gene calls are TRBV9 and TRBJ2-2; tentative D call: TRBD2 (5 bases). The V and J ends lost 2 bases and 13 bases respectively, with 24 bases between them. CDR1 and CDR2 from the germline V gene are SGDLS and YYNGEE. The length of the CDR3 is 16 residues. In DNA form, the CDR3 reads TGTGCCAGCAGCGTCGGAGTTCCGACTGTCACCGGAGGGCTGTTTTTT. This sequence encodes CASSVGVPTVTGGLFF.

The rearrangement joins TRBV4-2 to TRBJ2-6; possible D gene TRBD1, 6 bases. CDR3 length: 19 amino acids. Trimming shortened V by 2 bases and J by 4 bases, and 21 bases separated the two germline ends. Germline-derived CDR1 and CDR2 are LGHNA and YNFKEQ. The CDR3 is CASSQLTGAPLGGANVLTF. Here the CDR3 DNA reads TGTGCCAGCAGCCAACTGACAGGAGCCCCCTTGGGGGGGGCCAACGTCCTGACTTTC.

V is TRBV29-1 and J is TRBJ2-3, with 9 bases identical to TRBD2. The length of the CDR3 is 13 residues. The V and J ends lost 4 bases and 7 bases, in that order; junction bases with no gene match: 6. Germline V CDR1 and CDR2: SQVTM, ANQGSEA. CDR3 sequence (DNA): TGCAGCGTTGGCGGGGGGGAAAGGTATACGCAGTATTTT. Translation: CSVGGGERYTQYF.

The V gene is TRBV5-6, the J gene TRBJ2-7, with 9 bases matching TRBD2. CDR3 length: 17 residues. The V and J ends lost 1 base and 2 bases, in that order; junction bases with no gene match: 10. CDR1 and CDR2 (germline): SGHDT, YYEEEE. The CDR3 spells CASSLMVAGATTYEQYF. CDR3 nucleotides: TGTGCCAGCAGCTTGATGGTAGCGGGAGCGACAACCTACGAGCAGTACTTC.

The chain uses TRBV18 and TRBJ1-2; the D gene is possibly TRBD1 (5 bases). The V end lost 2 bases, the J end lost 3 bases, and 16 bases lay between the germline ends. This CDR3 spans 16 amino acids. Germline CDR1 is KGHSH and CDR2 is LQKENI. The CDR3 DNA reads TGTGCCAGCTCACCATTCTCTGGCGGGGGGGACTATGGCTACACCTTC. This codes for CASSPFSGGGDYGYTF. Combining the CDR3 with reference TRBV18 and TRBJ1-2 gives the whole variable domain NAGVMQNPRHLVRRRGQEARLRCSPMKGHSHVYWYRQLPEEGLKFMVYLQKENIIDESGMPKERFSAEFPKEGPSILRIQQVVRGDSAAYFCASSPFSGGGDYGYTFGSGTRLTVV.

The rearrangement joins TRBV29-1 to TRBJ2-7; 11 positions agree with TRBD2. The CDR3 is made up of 12 amino acids. With 7 bases clipped from V and 5 bases from J, the junction kept 4 bases outside the gene matches. From germline, CDR1 is SQVTM and CDR2 ANQGSEA. CDR3 in DNA: TGCAGCGGGACTAGCGGGTTCGACGAGCAGTACTTC. Encoded protein: CSGTSGFDEQYF.

The CDR3 nucleotides read TGTGCCAGCAGTTACTCAACAGGGGCTGGCACTGAAGCTTTCTTT. Translated: CASSYSTGAGTEAFF. The chain uses TRBV6-5 and TRBJ1-1, with TRBD1 matching 7 bases. CDR1 is MNHEY and CDR2 is SVGAGI in the germline V gene. Trimming at V came to 0 bases and at J to 4 bases, leaving 5 bases not matched to a gene. CDR3 length: 15 residues.

This clone was detected a few times. The CDR3 nucleotides are TGTGCCAGCTGGGTATCAGGATTGAACACTGAAGCTTTCTTT. The encoded protein is CASWVSGLNTEAFF. The rearrangement uses TRBV28 and TRBJ1-1; D unresolved. The CDR3 contains 14 residues. With 8 bases removed from V and 0 bases from J, the gap between germline ends came to 13 bases. Looked up from germline, CDR1 is MDHEN and CDR2 is SYDVKM.

The table lists this clone with a few counts. The chain links TRBV4-3 to TRBJ2-1, with 13 bases fitting TRBD2. V lost 5 bases, J lost 10 bases, and 8 bases stayed unmatched. CDR3 length: 15 amino acids. Germline CDR1 reads LGHNA; CDR2 reads YSLEER. The CDR3 loop reads CASSTGTSGVMEQFF. The CDR3 DNA is TGCGCCAGCAGCACCGGGACTAGCGGGGTGATGGAGCAGTTCTTC.

J is TRBJ2-2 and V is TRBV7-2, with TRBD1 identical over 7 bases. Germline V gene lookup returns CDR1 SGHTA and CDR2 FQGNSA. The J segment lost 4 bases and the V segment lost 5 bases, leaving 13 bases of the junction unmatched. This CDR3 has 17 residues. The CDR3 is CASSGELLQGTTGELFF. The DNA for the CDR3 is TGTGCCAGCAGCGGGGAACTACTACAGGGGACCACCGGGGAGCTGTTTTTT.

This clone has just a few counts. The chain recombines TRBV10-3 with TRBJ2-2; maybe TRBD1 (5 bases). The CDR3 is 17 amino acids. Trimming left V 3 bases short and J 2 bases short, with 16 bases between. Germline-derived CDR1 and CDR2 are ENHRY and SYGVKD. The CDR3 sequence is CAISDPQGVLNTGELFF. CDR3 in DNA: TGTGCCATCAGTGACCCCCAGGGTGTTCTCAACACCGGGGAGCTGTTTTTT.

This clone was seen a few times. This sequence joins TRBV5-5 and TRBJ1-1; D possibly corresponds to TRBD1 (5 bases). CDR1 is SGHKS, CDR2 YYEKEE, per germline (reference sequence). V was cut by 0 bases and J by 4 bases, with 10 bases left in between. CDR3 size: 14 residues. The CDR3 sequence is CASSLGGGGTEAFF. CDR3 sequence (DNA): TGTGCCAGCAGCTTGGGGGGGGGTGGCACTGAAGCTTTCTTT.

This clone was seen a few times. The chain employs TRBV27 and TRBJ2-7; 16 nucleotides line up with TRBD2. This CDR3 comprises 16 residues. CDR1 MNHEY and CDR2 SMNVEV come from the germline V gene (reference sequence). V dropped 6 bases and J dropped 4; count of bases not matched to a gene: 6. CDR3 DNA: TGTGCCAGCAGAGGGACTAGCGGGGGGGTTACATACGAGCAGTACTTC. Its protein product is CASRGTSGGVTYEQYF.

The chain carries TRBV18 and TRBJ1-1; D is uncertain. Germline-derived CDR1 and CDR2 are KGHSH and LQKENI. V was trimmed by 2 bases and J by 5 bases, leaving 21 bases between them. The CDR3 length is 17 residues. The CDR3 nucleotides read TGTGCCAGCTCACCATTCACTGTAGCGGCTGAGGGAACTGAAGCTTTCTTT. Its protein is CASSPFTVAAEGTEAFF. Based on the CDR3 plus reference TRBV18 and TRBJ1-1, the full variable domain is NAGVMQNPRHLVRRRGQEARLRCSPMKGHSHVYWYRQLPEEGLKFMVYLQKENIIDESGMPKERFSAEFPKEGPSILRIQQVVRGDSAAYFCASSPFTVAAEGTEAFFGQGTRLTVV.

This clone was counted only a few times. This chain links TRBV19 with TRBJ2-3; 7 bases fit TRBD1. V lost 8 bases to trimming and J lost 2 bases; unmatched junction nucleotides: 7. CDR1 is LNHDA, CDR2 SQIVND, per germline (reference sequence). This CDR3 comprises 14 residues. CDR3 residues: CASGQGVSTDTQYF. The DNA of the CDR3 is TGTGCCAGTGGGCAGGGGGTTTCCACAGATACGCAGTATTTT.

This clone was detected only a few times. The rearrangement joins TRBV6-5 to TRBJ1-6, with a weak D call TRBD1 (5 bases). Trimming cost V 1 base and J 11 bases, with 15 bases left between them. The CDR3 runs 15 residues. From germline, CDR1 is MNHEY and CDR2 SVGAGI. CDR3 in amino acids: CASSYWAGQDTPLHF. CDR3 in DNA: TGTGCCAGCAGTTACTGGGCAGGGCAAGATACACCCCTCCACTTT.

A few counts support this clone. The V gene is TRBV6-1, the J gene TRBJ1-5; TRBD1 agrees at 7 bases. There are 14 residues in the CDR3. J was trimmed by 9 bases and V by 7 bases; bases with no gene match: 12. In germline, CDR1 is MNHNS, CDR2 SASEGT. For the CDR3, the DNA is TGTGCCAGCACAATTAGGGGGCGGGAATCGCCCCAGCATTTT. Residues: CASTIRGRESPQHF.

The V gene is TRBV27, the J gene TRBJ2-7; tentatively, D is TRBD1 (6 bases). There are 13 residues in the CDR3. The germline V and J ends were trimmed by 5 bases and 3 bases, with 11 bases remaining between them. Germline V gene data show CDR1 as MNHEY and CDR2 as SMNVEV (reference sequence). The chain's CDR3 is CASSIRQDYEQYF. The CDR3, as DNA: TGTGCCAGCAGTATCCGACAGGACTACGAGCAGTACTTC.

The chain carries TRBV4-3 and TRBJ2-7; 9 bases fit TRBD2. V gave up 0 bases and J gave up 1 base; unmatched junction bases: 10. Germline V lookup: CDR1 LGHNA, CDR2 YSLEER. The length of the CDR3 is 18 residues. CDR3 DNA sequence: TGCGCCAGCAGCCAAGATCGGAGTAGCGGGGGCCTATCCTACGAGCAGTACTTC. Translation gives CASSQDRSSGGLSYEQYF.

This clone was observed a handful of times. The rearrangement uses TRBV6-5 and TRBJ2-7; D might be TRBD1 (6 bases). The germline V gene encodes CDR1 MNHEY and CDR2 SVGAGI. Trimming left V 5 bases short and J 7 bases short, with 18 bases between. The CDR3 is made up of 14 amino acids. The CDR3 reads CASSGMDSGSEQYF. The CDR3 DNA reads TGTGCCAGCAGTGGGATGGACAGCGGTTCAGAGCAGTACTTC.

V and J are TRBV5-4 and TRBJ1-1; the D is unclear. Deletions cut 2 bases from V and 0 bases from J, with 11 bases between. The germline V gene has CDR1 SGHNT and CDR2 YYREEE (reference sequence). The CDR3 has 15 amino acids. This CDR3 reads CASSLRTAVNTEAFF. The CDR3, as DNA: TGTGCCAGCAGCTTAAGGACTGCCGTGAACACTGAAGCTTTCTTT.

The table lists this clone with a few counts. CDR3 nucleotides: TGTGCCAGCACTCAGGGGGCGAAGGGCTACACCTTC. Translated: CASTQGAKGYTF. V gene TRBV28 combines with J gene TRBJ1-2; the match to TRBD1 covers 8 bases. CDR3 length: 12 amino acids. With 7 bases clipped from V and 8 bases from J, the junction kept 6 bases outside the gene matches. The germline V gene has CDR1 MDHEN and CDR2 SYDVKM.

V is TRBV15 and J is TRBJ1-3; unclear D gene. Trimming took 5 bases from V and 3 from J, leaving 14 bases between them. The germline CDR1 and CDR2 sequences are LNHNV and YYDKDF (reference sequence). The CDR3 sequence is 15 residues long. The CDR3 sequence: CATSRGGSVGNTIYF. As DNA, the CDR3 is TGTGCCACCAGCCGGGGTGGGTCCGTTGGAAACACCATATATTTT. The complete variable domain, with remaining parts taken from reference TRBV15 and TRBJ1-3, reads DAMVIQNPRYQVTQFGKPVTLSCSQTLNHNVMYWYQQKSSQAPKLLFHYYDKDFNNEADTPDNFQSRRPNTSFCFLDIRSPGLGDTAMYLCATSRGGSVGNTIYFGEGSWLTVV.

This clone was counted only a few times. The chain recombines TRBV4-1 with TRBJ2-2; tentatively, D is TRBD1 (6 bases). Germline V gene sequence: CDR1 MGHRA, CDR2 YSYEKL. The CDR3 consists of 15 residues. V gave up 0 bases and J gave up 1 base, with 6 bases separating them. The CDR3 DNA reads as TGCGCCAGCAGCCAAGACAGGGGGAACACCGGGGAGCTGTTTTTT. Its translation is CASSQDRGNTGELFF.

This clone was counted a few times. At the DNA level, this CDR3 is encoded by other sequences in the same sample as well. The chain recombines TRBV30 with TRBJ1-1; possible D gene TRBD1, 6 bases. Germline CDR1 and CDR2: GTSNPN and SVGIG (reference sequence). This CDR3 has 12 residues. Trimming took 4 bases from V and 0 from J, leaving 6 bases between them. CDR3 bases: TGTGCCTGGAACAGGGTGAACACTGAAGCTTTCTTT. This gives the protein CAWNRVNTEAFF. Drawing the rest from reference TRBV30 and TRBJ1-1, the complete variable domain is SQTIHQWPATLVQPVGSPLSLECTVEGTSNPNLYWYRQAAGRGLQLLFYSVGIGQISSEVPQNLSASRPQDRQFILSSKKLLLSDSGFYLCAWNRVNTEAFFGQGTRLTVV.

Only a few counts were recorded for this clone. The chain has TRBV9 and TRBJ2-7, with D perhaps TRBD1 (6 bases). Germline-derived CDR1 and CDR2 are SGDLS and YYNGEE. Trimming removed 0 bases at V and 3 bases at J, with 13 bases between. The CDR3 has 15 amino acids. The CDR3, as DNA: TGTGCCAGCAGCGTAGGCTGGACAGATAACTACGAGCAGTACTTC. This gives the protein CASSVGWTDNYEQYF. The full variable domain, its missing parts supplied by reference TRBV9 and TRBJ2-7, is DSGVTQTPKHLITATGQRVTLRCSPRSGDLSVYWYQQSLDQGLQFLIQYYNGEERAKGNILERFSAQQFPDLHSELNLSSLELGDSALYFCASSVGWTDNYEQYFGPGTRLTVT.

The CDR3 here is CASSVVGRAENEQFF. The CDR3 DNA follows: TGTGCCAGCAGCGTAGTCGGGAGGGCTGAAAATGAGCAGTTCTTC. The chain combines TRBV9 with TRBJ2-1; 8 bases align to TRBD2. V lost 0 bases to trimming and J lost 7 bases; unmatched junction nucleotides: 6. The CDR3 has 15 amino acids. Germline-derived CDR1 and CDR2 are SGDLS and YYNGEE.